Each of the 28 T cell receptor beta chains below was sequenced from the same sample in a study of glioma-infiltrating T cells after dendritic cell vaccination (dated by TCRdb to about 2016). What this sample's time point label stands for: after dendritic cell vaccination, including at tumor progression/relapse. Receptors were amplified or captured by the immunoSEQ multiplex PCR assay. What TCRdb holds here is the immuneACCESS table cut down to in-frame rearrangements. Part of the clones is not present; checked against another copy, under half of the missing clones reflect an unresolved V gene, and the others are unexplained. The sample table holds 90,000 to 95,000 clones, of which approximately 78% were seen once. The ten largest make up 2% to 2.5% of the sample. Sequencing used blood, obtained after dendritic cell vaccination. The receptors stem from a human donor with glioblastoma.

This chain connects TRBV7-8 to TRBJ1-5, with a weak D call TRBD1 (5 bases). V was shortened by 7 bases and J by 4 bases, with 8 bases between the two germline ends. This CDR3 has 12 amino acids. Germline lookup yields CDR1 SGHVS and CDR2 FQNEAQ. The chain's CDR3 is CASTGENQPQHF. CDR3 nucleotides: TGTGCCAGCACGGGGGAAAATCAGCCCCAGCATTTT. Variable domain in full (rest from reference TRBV7-8 and TRBJ1-5): GAGVSQSPRYKVAKRGQDVALRCDPISGHVSLFWYQQALGQGPEFLTYFQNEAQLDKSGLPSDRFFAERPEGSVSTLKIQRTQQEDSAVYLCASTGENQPQHFGDGTRLSIL.

This clone was detected once. The chain recombines TRBV6-1 with TRBJ2-2; D is perhaps TRBD1 (6 bases). CDR1 MNHNS and CDR2 SASEGT come from the germline V gene. The CDR3 is 15 residues long. The V end was cut by 6 bases, the J end by 3 bases, with 14 bases between. CDR3: CASSLGQTYTGELFF. DNA for the CDR3: TGTGCCAGCAGCCTGGGACAAACCTACACCGGGGAGCTGTTTTTT.

The V and J genes are TRBV15 and TRBJ1-4; TRBD1 agrees at 7 bases. This CDR3 is built from 17 residues. V lost 6 bases to trimming and J lost 8 bases; unmatched junction nucleotides: 18. Germline-derived CDR1 and CDR2 are LNHNV and YYDKDF (reference sequence). This chain's CDR3 is CATSLQGPRREGEKLFF. The CDR3 DNA is TGTGCCACCAGTCTACAGGGGCCCCGGCGAGAAGGGGAAAAACTGTTTTTT.

The chain joins TRBV2 to TRBJ2-1, with 7 bases aligning to TRBD1. Trimming removed 6 bases from V and 1 base from J; junction bases left unmatched: 3. Germline CDR1 is SNHLY and CDR2 is FYNNEI. The CDR3 runs 14 residues. DNA of the CDR3: TGTGCCAGCAGAGGGGACAGTTCCTACAATGAGCAGTTCTTC. It encodes CASRGDSSYNEQFF.

This clone was detected only a few times. The chain uses TRBV4-2 and TRBJ2-1, with 11 bases fitting TRBD2. The germline V gene encodes CDR1 LGHNA and CDR2 YNFKEQ. V lost 1 base to trimming and J lost 8 bases; unmatched junction nucleotides: 7. The CDR3 runs to 16 residues. The CDR3 spells CASSQVIAGGADEQFF. The CDR3 DNA follows: TGTGCCAGCAGCCAAGTGATAGCGGGGGGGGCGGATGAGCAGTTCTTC.

The V and J genes are TRBV6-1 and TRBJ1-6; D ambiguous. CDR3 size: 12 residues. Trimming stripped 3 bases from V and 14 bases from J, with 11 bases between. Per germline, CDR1 MNHNS and CDR2 SASEGT. The CDR3 DNA sequence: TGTGCCAGCAGTGACCGGCCGGGATCCCTCCACTTT. This sequence encodes CASSDRPGSLHF.

In its sample, this clone was seen a few times. The chain combines TRBV6-6 with TRBJ2-3, with 8 bases identical to TRBD2. The V gene's germline CDR1 is MNHNY and CDR2 SVGAGI (reference sequence). V lost 0 bases to trimming and J lost 4 bases; unmatched junction nucleotides: 6. There are 16 residues in the CDR3. CDR3 DNA: TGTGCCAGCAGTTACTCGACCAGCGGGAGCGCAGATACGCAGTATTTT. This translates into CASSYSTSGSADTQYF.

The chain joins TRBV2 to TRBJ2-5; TRBD2 agrees at 9 bases. CDR1 SNHLY and CDR2 FYNNEI come from the germline V gene. The CDR3 length is 14 residues. Trimming at V came to 7 bases and at J to 5 bases, leaving 8 bases not matched to a gene. The CDR3 here is CASNPGLASETQYF. For the CDR3, the DNA is TGTGCCAGCAACCCGGGACTAGCATCGGAGACCCAGTACTTC.

The V gene is TRBV28, the J gene TRBJ2-7; D not certain. Trimming stripped 4 bases from V and 3 bases from J, with 7 bases between. Germline V gene data show CDR1 as MDHEN and CDR2 as SYDVKM. The CDR3 spans 12 residues. CDR3 protein: CASSSPGYEQYF. The CDR3 nucleotides read TGTGCCAGCAGTTCCCCAGGCTACGAGCAGTACTTC.

V usage is TRBV28 and J usage is TRBJ1-5; D ambiguous. Germline V CDR1 and CDR2: MDHEN, SYDVKM. This CDR3 contains 13 residues. Between the trimmed V and J ends, which lost 6 bases and 3 bases, there was a span of 9 bases. CDR3 protein: CASSPSLNQPQHF. CDR3 sequence (DNA): TGTGCCAGCAGCCCGTCCCTCAATCAGCCCCAGCATTTT.

This chain joins TRBV12-5 and TRBJ2-3; the match to TRBD1 covers 7 bases. V dropped 1 base and J dropped 0; count of bases not matched to a gene: 4. Germline V gene lookup returns CDR1 LGHNT and CDR2 FRNRAP. There are 16 residues in the CDR3. CDR3 sequence: CASGLGGQISTDTQYF. The CDR3 nucleotides are TGTGCTAGTGGTTTGGGGGGACAGATAAGCACAGATACGCAGTATTTT.

The CDR3 coding sequence is TGTGCCAGCAGTGAACCGGACAGGGTGGAGCAGTACGTC. As protein: CASSEPDRVEQYV. This chain uses TRBV2 with TRBJ2-7, with 8 bases fitting TRBD1. With V trimmed by 2 bases and J by 7 bases, 4 bases remained unmatched. This CDR3 is built from 13 residues. Germline CDR1 SNHLY, CDR2 FYNNEI.

The CDR3 bases are TGTGCCAGTAGTACTCGGGGTGATAATGAAAAACTGTTTTTT. It specifies CASSTRGDNEKLFF. The chain joins TRBV19 to TRBJ1-4; D gene ambiguous. In germline, CDR1 is LNHDA, CDR2 SQIVND (reference sequence). This CDR3 is 14 amino acids long. Trimming cost V 4 bases and J 4 bases, with 10 bases left between them.

CDR3 protein: CAISEGAHQPQHF. CDR3 sequence (DNA): TGTGCCATCAGTGAGGGGGCCCATCAGCCCCAGCATTTT. The rearrangement joins TRBV10-3 to TRBJ1-5; D possibly corresponds to TRBD1 (5 bases). CDR3 length: 13 residues. Trimming removed 2 bases at V and 5 bases at J, with 7 bases between. The germline V gene has CDR1 ENHRY and CDR2 SYGVKD.

The chain couples TRBV27 to TRBJ1-2; D uncertain. This CDR3 spans 14 amino acids. Trimming shortened V by 0 bases and J by 2 bases, and 7 bases separated the two germline ends. CDR1 is MNHEY and CDR2 is SMNVEV in the germline V gene (reference sequence). Here the CDR3 DNA reads TGTGCCAGCAGTTTATCCGGGGTGAACTATGGCTACACCTTC. It translates to CASSLSGVNYGYTF.

The chain is built from TRBV11-2 and TRBJ2-1; 10 bases are shared with TRBD2. This CDR3 spans 16 amino acids. Losses at the gene ends were 0 bases for V and 8 bases for J; bases not matched to a gene: 7. Germline CDR1 is SGHAT and CDR2 is FQNNGV. DNA of the CDR3: TGTGCCAGCAGCTTAGAGAGCGGGGGGGCTGGCTATGAGCAGTTCTTC. This encodes CASSLESGGAGYEQFF.

The V and J genes are TRBV10-3 and TRBJ1-3, with 7 bases aligning to TRBD1. This CDR3 is built from 17 residues. Germline V CDR1 and CDR2: ENHRY, SYGVKD. V shed 6 bases, J shed 0 bases, and the junction held 11 bases outside the gene matches. CDR3 residues: CAISAYSGTASGNTIYF. The CDR3 DNA reads as TGTGCCATCAGCGCCTATTCCGGGACAGCCTCTGGAAACACCATATATTTT.

The V gene is TRBV5-1, the J gene TRBJ2-1; D is undetermined. Looked up from germline, CDR1 is SGHRS and CDR2 is YFSETQ. Trimming shortened V by 6 bases and J by 7 bases, and 17 bases separated the two germline ends. The CDR3 consists of 14 residues. Written as DNA, the CDR3 is TGCGCCAGCAAATCTGGAGCTCCCTCGAATGAGCAGTTCTTC. It encodes CASKSGAPSNEQFF.

The chain is built from TRBV6-1 and TRBJ1-5; 7 bases align to TRBD1. From germline, CDR1 is MNHNS and CDR2 SASEGT. This CDR3 is 15 amino acids long. Trimming removed 3 bases from V and 5 bases from J; junction bases left unmatched: 7. The CDR3 DNA reads TGTGCCAGCAGTGAGCGCGGACAGGCCTATCAGCCCCAGCATTTT. It translates to CASSERGQAYQPQHF.

This clone has just a few counts. J is TRBJ2-1 and V is TRBV2; the D is unclear. CDR1 and CDR2 (germline): SNHLY, FYNNEI. V dropped 4 bases and J dropped 0 bases, with 7 bases sitting between them. This CDR3 spans 14 amino acids. CDR3 region: CASSVASSYNEQFF. CDR3 DNA: TGTGCCAGCAGTGTGGCCAGCTCCTACAATGAGCAGTTCTTC.

The gene calls are TRBV25-1 and TRBJ2-1; D possibly corresponds to TRBD1 (5 bases). The V end lost 3 bases, the J end lost 7 bases, and 16 bases lay between the germline ends. Germline V gene sequence: CDR1 MGHDK, CDR2 SYGVNS. The CDR3 consists of 15 residues. DNA of the CDR3: TGTGCCAGCAGTGATAGGCAGGGCGGTAGGAATGAGCAGTTCTTC. The encoded protein is CASSDRQGGRNEQFF.

With respect to this clone: This sample also contains other DNA sequences that code for the same CDR3. V usage is TRBV7-7 and J usage is TRBJ1-1; perhaps TRBD1 as D (5 bases). V lost 6 bases to trimming and J lost 0 bases, with 8 bases between them. The CDR3 extends over 13 amino acids. Germline CDR1 is SSHAT and CDR2 is FNYEAQ (reference sequence). The CDR3, as DNA: TGTGCCAGCAGTAGGGGCATGAACACTGAAGCTTTCTTT. This translates into CASSRGMNTEAFF.

This rearrangement joins TRBV25-1 to TRBJ2-1; 11 positions agree with TRBD2. The germline V gene encodes CDR1 MGHDK and CDR2 SYGVNS. The V segment lost 5 bases and the J segment 1 base; nucleotides outside the gene matches: 7. There are 17 residues in the CDR3. The CDR3 region is CASSHMTSGDSYNEQFF. The CDR3 DNA is TGTGCCAGCAGTCATATGACTAGCGGGGATTCCTACAATGAGCAGTTCTTC.

The rearrangement uses TRBV15 and TRBJ1-1, with D unresolved. Germline V gene lookup returns CDR1 LNHNV and CDR2 YYDKDF (reference sequence). Between the trimmed V and J ends, which lost 5 bases and 3 bases, there was a span of 10 bases. The CDR3 is 13 amino acids. The CDR3 protein is CATSFRVDTEAFF. The CDR3 nucleotides are TGTGCCACCAGCTTCCGAGTTGACACTGAAGCTTTCTTT.

V and J are TRBV14 and TRBJ2-7; the D is unclear. Germline assignment: CDR1 SGHDN and CDR2 FVKESK. CDR3 length: 14 residues. V was cut by 1 base and J by 5 bases, with 12 bases left in between. The CDR3 DNA is TGTGCCAGCAGCCAAGTGACACCTTGGGACGAGCAGTACTTC. Amino acid sequence: CASSQVTPWDEQYF.

V gene TRBV6-1 combines with J gene TRBJ2-7, with 7 bases lining up with TRBD2. CDR1 is MNHNS, CDR2 SASEGT, per germline. J lost 6 bases, V lost 4 bases, and 9 bases had no gene match. CDR3 length: 14 amino acids. The CDR3 DNA reads TGTGCCAGCAGTGCGGCGGGGACTACTGGCGAGCAGTACGTC. It codes for CASSAAGTTGEQYV.

This clone was counted many times. This rearrangement joins TRBV4-2 to TRBJ2-6; 7 nucleotides align to TRBD2. Germline CDR1 LGHNA, CDR2 YNFKEQ. V was pared by 5 bases and J by 3 bases, with 7 bases of the junction left unmatched. This CDR3 spans 16 amino acids. As DNA, the CDR3 is TGTGCCAGCAGCACATCCGGGACTAATGGGGCCAACGTCCTGACTTTC. It yields the protein CASSTSGTNGANVLTF.

The chain couples TRBV29-1 to TRBJ1-6; 9 positions match TRBD1. The CDR3 has 16 amino acids. Germline loops: CDR1 SQVTM, CDR2 ANQGSEA. V trimming: 5 bases; J trimming: 6 bases; junction bases outside the gene matches: 11. The CDR3 protein is CSVREVRDRVNSPLHF. The CDR3 coding sequence is TGCAGCGTTCGTGAGGTTAGGGACAGGGTTAATTCACCCCTCCACTTT.